Shown below are 24 T cell receptor beta chains from a single sample sequenced in a study of cytomegalovirus exposure and HLA in healthy donors. Only in-frame clones appear in the TCRdb table, and some are missing; sequencing was by immunoSEQ multiplex PCR. The sample lists hundreds of thousands of clones, about nine tenths occurring once. Sequenced input: PBMCs. The receptors stem from a woman under 30 in good health and CMV-seronegative.

The chain uses TRBV7-9 and TRBJ2-7, with D tentatively TRBD1 (5 bases). Germline V gene data show CDR1 as SEHNR and CDR2 as FQNEAQ (reference sequence). Between the trimmed V and J ends, which lost 6 bases and 3 bases, there was a span of 15 bases. This CDR3 comprises 14 residues. Here the CDR3 reads CASRLPTDYYEQYF. CDR3 bases: TGTGCCAGCAGATTACCGACAGATTACTACGAGCAGTACTTC.

This clone was recorded a few times. V usage is TRBV18 and J usage is TRBJ2-3, with D possibly TRBD2 on 5 matching bases. The V end lost 1 base, the J end lost 1 base, and 12 bases lay between the germline ends. Germline lookup yields CDR1 KGHSH and CDR2 LQKENI. The CDR3 has 16 amino acids. CDR3 amino acids: CASSPQLFGGTDTQYF. The CDR3 DNA is TGTGCCAGCTCACCACAATTGTTCGGGGGCACAGATACGCAGTATTTT.

This rearrangement joins TRBV28 to TRBJ2-1; maybe TRBD2 (6 bases). Germline V gives CDR1 MDHEN, CDR2 SYDVKM. The V and J ends lost 5 bases and 7 bases respectively, with 21 bases between them. The CDR3 runs 16 residues. CDR3 nucleotides: TGTGCCAGCAGTCCCATGACTAGAGGGATAAGGAATGAGCAGTTCTTC. This codes for CASSPMTRGIRNEQFF.

The CDR3 spells CRGTGGTEAFF. In DNA form, the CDR3 reads TGCAGGGGGACAGGGGGCACTGAAGCTTTCTTT. The V gene is TRBV20-1, the J gene TRBJ1-1; 11 bases are a match to TRBD1. The CDR3 consists of 11 residues. Germline assignment: CDR1 DFQATT and CDR2 SNEGSKA (reference sequence).

The chain is built from TRBV27 and TRBJ1-1; D might be TRBD1 (5 bases). Per germline, CDR1 MNHEY and CDR2 SMNVEV (reference sequence). Trimming stripped 0 bases from V and 11 bases from J, with 16 bases between. The CDR3 extends over 14 amino acids. The CDR3 DNA sequence: TGTGCCAGCAGTTTATCGGTGTGGGGGGTGAATGCTTTCTTT. Translation: CASSLSVWGVNAFF.

The chain couples TRBV27 to TRBJ2-2; D unclear. The CDR3 spans 17 residues. Germline V gives CDR1 MNHEY, CDR2 SMNVEV (reference sequence). V was pared by 2 bases and J by 2 bases, with 15 bases between. The CDR3 region is CASSLLPLGTNTGELFF. Here the CDR3 DNA reads TGTGCCAGCAGTTTACTTCCGCTAGGTACAAACACCGGGGAGCTGTTTTTT.

This clone was counted a few times. The V call is TRBV6-1, the J call TRBJ2-7; 11 positions agree with TRBD2. CDR3 length: 19 residues. Germline trimming cut 4 bases from V and 3 bases from J; bases unmatched to any gene: 17. The germline gives CDR1 MNHNS, CDR2 SASEGT. Here the CDR3 DNA reads TGTGCCAGCAGTGTCCGGACTAGCGGGCTCTCATATGGCCTCTACGAGCAGTACTTC. Its protein is CASSVRTSGLSYGLYEQYF.

This clone is a singleton in its sample. CDR3 bases: TGTGCCAGCAGCTTGTCTTTAGGGGGACAAGAGACCCAGTACTTC. Translating gives CASSLSLGGQETQYF. V and J are TRBV5-4 and TRBJ2-5, with D possibly TRBD1 on 6 matching bases. The V gene lost 1 base and the J gene lost 2 bases, with 12 bases spanning the gap. This CDR3 has 15 residues. In germline, CDR1 is SGHNT, CDR2 YYREEE (reference sequence).

The chain combines TRBV7-7 with TRBJ2-3; D may be TRBD2 (6 bases). This CDR3 contains 14 residues. Germline values: CDR1 SSHAT, CDR2 FNYEAQ (reference sequence). Trimming removed 5 bases from V and 0 bases from J, with 9 bases in between. CDR3 residues: CASSPGLSTDTQYF. CDR3 nucleotide sequence: TGTGCCAGCAGCCCGGGACTTAGCACAGATACGCAGTATTTT.

V usage is TRBV29-1 and J usage is TRBJ2-2; D may be TRBD2 (5 bases). V lost 1 base and J lost 6, with 15 bases in between. CDR1 and CDR2 from the germline V gene are SQVTM and ANQGSEA. The CDR3 contains 15 residues. The CDR3 DNA is TGCAGCGTTGAAGGGCCCGGAGGTCGGTCCGGGGAGCTGTTTTTT. Encoded protein: CSVEGPGGRSGELFF.

In regard to this clone: The same CDR3 is also encoded by other DNA sequences in this sample. The chain has TRBV5-1 and TRBJ2-3; TRBD2 matches 8 bases. With V trimmed by 7 bases and J by 6 bases, 7 bases remained unmatched. Germline V gene sequence: CDR1 SGHRS, CDR2 YFSETQ. The CDR3 is made up of 13 amino acids. CDR3 sequence reads: CASSSGGGDTQYF. The CDR3, as DNA: TGCGCCAGCTCAAGCGGGGGAGGGGATACGCAGTATTTT. Together with reference TRBV5-1 and TRBJ2-3, the CDR3 gives the full variable domain: KAGVTQTPRYLIKTRGQQVTLSCSPISGHRSVSWYQQTPGQGLQFLFEYFSETQRNKGNFPGRFSGRQFSNSRSEMNVSTLELGDSALYLCASSSGGGDTQYFGPGTRLTVL.

The chain couples TRBV5-4 to TRBJ1-1, with TRBD1 matching over 9 bases. The CDR3 loop spans 15 amino acids. Germline CDR1 is SGHNT and CDR2 is YYREEE (reference sequence). After removal of 5 bases from V and 4 bases from J, the junction contained 9 bases not matched to a gene. CDR3 residues: CASSRDRVFGTEAFF. CDR3 DNA sequence: TGTGCCAGCAGTCGGGACAGGGTGTTTGGCACTGAAGCTTTCTTT.

This chain uses TRBV13 with TRBJ2-2, with TRBD2 as a possible D gene (5 bases). V was clipped by 5 bases and J by 2 bases, with 9 bases between them. Per the germline V gene, CDR1 is PRHDT and CDR2 is FYEKMQ (reference sequence). The CDR3 runs 14 residues. CDR3: CASSLGINTGELFF. The CDR3 bases are TGTGCCAGCAGCCTCGGGATTAACACCGGGGAGCTGTTTTTT. Supplemented by reference TRBV13 and TRBJ2-2, the full variable domain reads AAGVIQSPRHLIKEKRETATLKCYPIPRHDTVYWYQQGPGQDPQFLISFYEKMQSDKGSIPDRFSAQQFSDYHSELNMSSLELGDSALYFCASSLGINTGELFFGEGSRLTVL.

The V gene is TRBV7-6, the J gene TRBJ2-1; 7 bases agree with TRBD2. V dropped 7 bases and J dropped 8; count of bases not matched to a gene: 11. From germline, CDR1 is SGHVS and CDR2 FNYEAQ. The length of the CDR3 is 14 residues. In DNA, the CDR3 is TGTGCCAGCACTTACCTCCTGGGGGGGGATGAGCAGTTCTTC. Translating gives CASTYLLGGDEQFF.

The chain links TRBV2 to TRBJ1-2; 9 positions agree with TRBD1. CDR1 is SNHLY, CDR2 FYNNEI, per germline. The ends lost 7 bases at V and 2 bases at J; junction bases unmatched: 5. CDR3 length: 14 residues. Written as DNA, the CDR3 is TGTGCCAGCAACCCCACAGGGGGCAACTATGGCTACACCTTC. As protein: CASNPTGGNYGYTF. The variable domain in full, with the rest retrieved from reference TRBV2 and TRBJ1-2, is EPEVTQTPSHQVTQMGQEVILRCVPISNHLYFYWYRQILGQKVEFLVSFYNNEISEKSEIFDDQFSVERPDGSNFTLKIRSTKLEDSAMYFCASNPTGGNYGYTFGSGTRLTVV.

The rearrangement uses TRBV7-9 and TRBJ1-5; D uncertain. The CDR3 consists of 18 residues. Germline V gene sequence: CDR1 SEHNR, CDR2 FQNEAQ (reference sequence). The V gene lost 2 bases and the J gene lost 2 bases, with 19 bases spanning the gap. The CDR3 nucleotides read TGTGCCAGCAGCTTATGGTCCCCCACTAAAGGAGGCAATCAGCCCCAGCATTTT. As protein: CASSLWSPTKGGNQPQHF.

The chain links TRBV2 to TRBJ2-5; D perhaps matches TRBD1 (6 bases). The CDR3 has 13 amino acids. CDR1 and CDR2 (germline): SNHLY, FYNNEI. The V and J ends lost 11 bases and 3 bases respectively, with 16 bases between them. CDR3 sequence reads: CASISRDKETQYF. CDR3 sequence (DNA): TGTGCCTCAATTAGCCGGGACAAAGAGACCCAGTACTTC.

The gene calls are TRBV6-5 and TRBJ2-1, with TRBD2 matching over 9 bases. The ends lost 8 bases at V and 6 bases at J; junction bases unmatched: 8. From germline, CDR1 is MNHEY and CDR2 SVGAGI. CDR3 size: 14 residues. CDR3 sequence reads: CASCWGSGGNEQFF. Written as DNA, the CDR3 is TGTGCCAGCTGTTGGGGTAGCGGGGGCAATGAGCAGTTCTTC.

The chain is built from TRBV28 and TRBJ2-5; maybe TRBD2 (6 bases). The CDR3 loop spans 14 amino acids. Trimming took off 2 bases at V and 7 bases at J, with 14 bases between the two ends. Germline V gene sequence: CDR1 MDHEN, CDR2 SYDVKM. The CDR3: CASSLGGTQVTQYF. CDR3 DNA sequence: TGTGCCAGCAGTTTAGGAGGGACCCAGGTGACCCAGTACTTC. The full variable domain, with the rest looked up from reference TRBV28 and TRBJ2-5, is DVKVTQSSRYLVKRTGEKVFLECVQDMDHENMFWYRQDPGLGLRLIYFSYDVKMKEKGDIPEGYSVSREKKERFSLILESASTNQTSMYLCASSLGGTQVTQYFGPGTRLLVL.

This clone was recorded many times. Here the CDR3 reads CASSDGVAGDYNEQFF. In nucleotides, the CDR3 is TGTGCCAGCAGTGACGGGGTAGCGGGGGACTACAATGAGCAGTTCTTC. V and J are TRBV6-4 and TRBJ2-1; TRBD2 agrees at 9 bases. From germline, CDR1 is MRHNA and CDR2 SNTAGT. This CDR3 spans 16 amino acids. Germline trimming cut 2 bases from V and 3 bases from J; bases unmatched to any gene: 5.

The rearrangement uses TRBV2 and TRBJ2-3; the match to TRBD2 covers 7 bases. Germline CDR1 reads SNHLY; CDR2 reads FYNNEI. V lost 11 bases, J lost 4 bases, and 9 bases stayed unmatched. This CDR3 is 13 amino acids long. CDR3 nucleotides: TGTGCCGGTACCAGGGAGGGTGCAGATACGCAGTATTTT. Encoded protein: CAGTREGADTQYF.

V and J are TRBV2 and TRBJ2-4; 10 bases match TRBD2. Germline CDR1 and CDR2: SNHLY and FYNNEI. J gave up 8 bases and V 7 bases, and 23 bases lay outside the gene matches. The CDR3 is 19 amino acids. The CDR3 reads CASISIRVSLAGLADIQYF. The CDR3 DNA is TGTGCCAGCATATCAATTCGGGTTTCCTTAGCTGGACTAGCGGACATTCAGTACTTC.

The chain employs TRBV5-1 and TRBJ2-3; 8 bases agree with TRBD2. The CDR3 has 16 residues. CDR1 and CDR2 (germline): SGHRS, YFSETQ. The V and J ends lost 4 bases and 9 bases, in that order; junction bases with no gene match: 16. CDR3 sequence reads: CASSLEGSVSGDTQYF. The CDR3 DNA sequence: TGCGCCAGCAGCCTGGAGGGTAGTGTTAGCGGGGACACGCAGTATTTT.

The V gene is TRBV6-6, the J gene TRBJ1-1, with D uncertain. Trimming shortened V by 7 bases and J by 6 bases, and 15 bases separated the two germline ends. This CDR3 contains 13 residues. CDR1 and CDR2 (germline): MNHNY, SVGAGI (reference sequence). The CDR3 loop is CASNPNEAPEAFF. DNA for the CDR3: TGTGCCAGCAATCCTAACGAAGCCCCTGAAGCTTTCTTT.